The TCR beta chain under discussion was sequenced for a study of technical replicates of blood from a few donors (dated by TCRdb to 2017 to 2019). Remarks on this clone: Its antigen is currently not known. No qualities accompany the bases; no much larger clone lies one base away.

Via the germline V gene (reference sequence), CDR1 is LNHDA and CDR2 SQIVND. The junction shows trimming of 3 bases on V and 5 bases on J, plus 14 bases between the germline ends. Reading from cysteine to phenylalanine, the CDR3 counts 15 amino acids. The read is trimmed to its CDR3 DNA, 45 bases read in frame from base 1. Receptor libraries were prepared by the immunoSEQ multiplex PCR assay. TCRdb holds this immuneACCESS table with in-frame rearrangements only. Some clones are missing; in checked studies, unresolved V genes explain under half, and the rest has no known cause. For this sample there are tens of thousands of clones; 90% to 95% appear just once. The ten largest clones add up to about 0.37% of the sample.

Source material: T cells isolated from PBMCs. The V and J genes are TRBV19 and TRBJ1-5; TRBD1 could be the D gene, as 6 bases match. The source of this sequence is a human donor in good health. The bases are TGTGCCAGTAGTATCAACGTGCAGGGGCATCAGCCCCAGCATTTT. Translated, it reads CASSINVQGHQPQHF. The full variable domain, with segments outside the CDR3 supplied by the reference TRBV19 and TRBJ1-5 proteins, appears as DGGITQSPKYLFRKEGQNVTLSCEQNLNHDAMYWYRQDPGQGLRLIYYSQIVNDFQKGDIAEGYSVSREKKESFPLTVTSAQKNPTAFYLCASSINVQGHQPQHFGDGTRLSIL.